This is a list of T cell receptor beta chains from one sample in a study of blood T cell repertoires in COVID-19. Profiling relied on immunoSEQ multiplex PCR, and the TCRdb table lists in-frame clones only, not all of them. The table shows roughly 200,000 clones, with 86% occurring only once. Input material: PBMCs or T cells enriched from blood (not recorded which). The origin of the receptors is a woman aged 25 to 39 who had recovered from COVID-19. CDR3s include the opening cysteine and the closing phenylalanine or tryptophan. D genes are given only for firm matches. A clone size is listed for some rows: how often the clone was seen (once, few, many), or a class if it is expanded.

length	D	J	V	size	DNA	CDR3
14	TRBD1	TRBJ1-1	TRBV5-6	NA	TGTGCCAGCAGCCGGACAGGGTTGGGCACTGAAGCTTTCTTT	CASSRTGLGTEAFF
15	TRBD2	TRBJ2-3	TRBV5-1	NA	TGCGCCAGCAGCTTAGCTAGCGGGAGTACAGATACGCAGTATTTT	CASSLASGSTDTQYF
15	TRBD2	TRBJ2-7	TRBV7-6	NA	TGTGCCAGCAGCCCCTCTCAGCGGGAGGGCCACGAGCAGTACTTC	CASSPSQREGHEQYF
13	NA	TRBJ1-1	TRBV28	NA	TGTGCCAGCACCTTTACTGCACCGGAGGAAGCTTTCTTT	CASTFTAPEEAFF
15	NA	TRBJ1-5	TRBV7-8	NA	TGTGCCAGCAGCTTAGCGTGGGGAGGCAATCAGCCCCAGCATTTT	CASSLAWGGNQPQHF
16	TRBD2	TRBJ2-7	TRBV10-3	NA	TGTGCCATCAGTGAGTCACTAGCGGGAGGTTCCTACGAGCAGTACTTC	CAISESLAGGSYEQYF
14	TRBD1	TRBJ1-1	TRBV7-9	NA	TGTGCCAGCAGCGTACTGACAGGGATCACTGAAGCTTTCTTT	CASSVLTGITEAFF
15	NA	TRBJ1-2	TRBV27	NA	TGTGCCAGCAGTTCCCACAGGGTTACTAACTATGGCTACACCTTC	CASSSHRVTNYGYTF
15	TRBD1	TRBJ1-5	TRBV28	NA	TGTGCCAGCAGTTTACAACAGGGGGCCGTTCAGCCCCAGCATTTT	CASSLQQGAVQPQHF
15	NA	TRBJ1-3	TRBV5-1	NA	TGCGCCAGCAGCCTGGAGGGAGTCTCTGGAAACACCATATATTTT	CASSLEGVSGNTIYF
12	NA	TRBJ2-1	TRBV19	NA	TGTGCCAGTAGTATCGCAGGGGAAGAGCAGTTCTTC	CASSIAGEEQFF
20	TRBD2	TRBJ2-3	TRBV9	NA	TGTGCCAGCAGCGTAGGGGTAGGGACTAGCGGGAGGGCAACCACAGATACGCAGTATTTT	CASSVGVGTSGRATTDTQYF
16	TRBD2	TRBJ2-7	TRBV6-2/TRBV6-3	NA	TGTGCCAGCAGTTACTCGACGCGGGAGGCTTCCTACGAGCAGTACTTC	CASSYSTREASYEQYF
15	NA	TRBJ2-1	TRBV3-1/TRBV3-2	NA	TGTGCCAGCAGCCAGGGACAGCCGACGGGGGATGAGCAGTTCTTC	CASSQGQPTGDEQFF
14	NA	TRBJ1-3	TRBV13	few	TGTGCCAGCAGCGACAACTTCTCTGGAAACACCATATATTTT	CASSDNFSGNTIYF
11	NA	TRBJ2-5	TRBV27	NA	TGTGCCAGCAGTTCGCTAGGTACCCAGTACTTC	CASSSLGTQYF
17	TRBD2	TRBJ2-5	TRBV2	NA	TGTGCCAGCAGTCCGGGACTAGCGGGAGGGCCGGTCGAGACCCAGTACTTC	CASSPGLAGGPVETQYF
16	TRBD1	TRBJ1-5	TRBV4-1	NA	TGCGCCAGCAGCCAAGATTGGACAGGCTACAATCAGCCCCAGCATTTT	CASSQDWTGYNQPQHF